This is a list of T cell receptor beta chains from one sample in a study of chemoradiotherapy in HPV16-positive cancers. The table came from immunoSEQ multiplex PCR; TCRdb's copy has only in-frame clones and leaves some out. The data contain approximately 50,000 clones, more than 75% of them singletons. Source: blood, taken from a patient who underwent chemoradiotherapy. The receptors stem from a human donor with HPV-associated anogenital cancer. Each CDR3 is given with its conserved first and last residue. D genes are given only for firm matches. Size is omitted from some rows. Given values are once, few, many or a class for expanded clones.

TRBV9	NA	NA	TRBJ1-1	CASAQGQNTEAFF	TGTGCCAGCGCCCAGGGGCAGAACACTGAAGCTTTCTTT
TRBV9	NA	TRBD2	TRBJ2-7	CASSTPPLPRGEGRSSYEQYF	TGTGCCAGCAGCACCCCCCCTTTGCCGCGGGGGGAGGGGCGGAGCTCCTACGAGCAGTACTTC
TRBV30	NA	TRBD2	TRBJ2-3	CAWRGGLGFTDTQYF	TGTGCCTGGAGGGGGGGACTAGGCTTCACAGATACGCAGTATTTT
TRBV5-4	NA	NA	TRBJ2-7	CASSPDRSSYEQYF	TGTGCCAGCAGCCCCGACAGGAGCTCCTACGAGCAGTACTTC
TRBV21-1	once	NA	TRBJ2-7	CASSPLKIGSSYEQYF	TGTGCCAGCAGCCCCCTTAAGATTGGGTCCTCCTACGAGCAGTACTTC
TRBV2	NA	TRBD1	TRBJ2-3	CASNSQGTDTQYF	TGTGCCAGCAATTCACAGGGGACAGATACGCAGTATTTT
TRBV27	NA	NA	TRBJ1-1	CASSPSGYTEAFF	TGTGCCAGCAGCCCCTCGGGGTACACTGAAGCTTTCTTT
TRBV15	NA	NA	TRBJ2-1	CATEGGSSYNEQFF	TGTGCCACCGAAGGTGGGAGCTCCTACAATGAGCAGTTCTTC
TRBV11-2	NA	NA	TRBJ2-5	CASSKQGPETQYF	TGTGCCAGCAGCAAACAGGGTCCGGAGACCCAGTACTTC
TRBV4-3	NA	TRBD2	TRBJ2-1	CASSQDSGRALYNEQFF	TGCGCCAGCAGCCAAGATAGCGGGAGGGCCCTCTACAATGAGCAGTTCTTC
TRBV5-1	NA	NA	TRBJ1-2	CASIPGGSRDGGYTF	TGCGCCAGCATCCCTGGGGGGAGCAGGGATGGTGGCTACACCTTC
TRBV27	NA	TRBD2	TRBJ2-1	CASSSGLAGGNEQFF	TGTGCCAGCAGTTCCGGACTAGCGGGAGGGAATGAGCAGTTCTTC
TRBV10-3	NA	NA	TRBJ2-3	CAISGASPDTQYF	TGTGCCATCAGTGGAGCTAGCCCAGATACGCAGTATTTT